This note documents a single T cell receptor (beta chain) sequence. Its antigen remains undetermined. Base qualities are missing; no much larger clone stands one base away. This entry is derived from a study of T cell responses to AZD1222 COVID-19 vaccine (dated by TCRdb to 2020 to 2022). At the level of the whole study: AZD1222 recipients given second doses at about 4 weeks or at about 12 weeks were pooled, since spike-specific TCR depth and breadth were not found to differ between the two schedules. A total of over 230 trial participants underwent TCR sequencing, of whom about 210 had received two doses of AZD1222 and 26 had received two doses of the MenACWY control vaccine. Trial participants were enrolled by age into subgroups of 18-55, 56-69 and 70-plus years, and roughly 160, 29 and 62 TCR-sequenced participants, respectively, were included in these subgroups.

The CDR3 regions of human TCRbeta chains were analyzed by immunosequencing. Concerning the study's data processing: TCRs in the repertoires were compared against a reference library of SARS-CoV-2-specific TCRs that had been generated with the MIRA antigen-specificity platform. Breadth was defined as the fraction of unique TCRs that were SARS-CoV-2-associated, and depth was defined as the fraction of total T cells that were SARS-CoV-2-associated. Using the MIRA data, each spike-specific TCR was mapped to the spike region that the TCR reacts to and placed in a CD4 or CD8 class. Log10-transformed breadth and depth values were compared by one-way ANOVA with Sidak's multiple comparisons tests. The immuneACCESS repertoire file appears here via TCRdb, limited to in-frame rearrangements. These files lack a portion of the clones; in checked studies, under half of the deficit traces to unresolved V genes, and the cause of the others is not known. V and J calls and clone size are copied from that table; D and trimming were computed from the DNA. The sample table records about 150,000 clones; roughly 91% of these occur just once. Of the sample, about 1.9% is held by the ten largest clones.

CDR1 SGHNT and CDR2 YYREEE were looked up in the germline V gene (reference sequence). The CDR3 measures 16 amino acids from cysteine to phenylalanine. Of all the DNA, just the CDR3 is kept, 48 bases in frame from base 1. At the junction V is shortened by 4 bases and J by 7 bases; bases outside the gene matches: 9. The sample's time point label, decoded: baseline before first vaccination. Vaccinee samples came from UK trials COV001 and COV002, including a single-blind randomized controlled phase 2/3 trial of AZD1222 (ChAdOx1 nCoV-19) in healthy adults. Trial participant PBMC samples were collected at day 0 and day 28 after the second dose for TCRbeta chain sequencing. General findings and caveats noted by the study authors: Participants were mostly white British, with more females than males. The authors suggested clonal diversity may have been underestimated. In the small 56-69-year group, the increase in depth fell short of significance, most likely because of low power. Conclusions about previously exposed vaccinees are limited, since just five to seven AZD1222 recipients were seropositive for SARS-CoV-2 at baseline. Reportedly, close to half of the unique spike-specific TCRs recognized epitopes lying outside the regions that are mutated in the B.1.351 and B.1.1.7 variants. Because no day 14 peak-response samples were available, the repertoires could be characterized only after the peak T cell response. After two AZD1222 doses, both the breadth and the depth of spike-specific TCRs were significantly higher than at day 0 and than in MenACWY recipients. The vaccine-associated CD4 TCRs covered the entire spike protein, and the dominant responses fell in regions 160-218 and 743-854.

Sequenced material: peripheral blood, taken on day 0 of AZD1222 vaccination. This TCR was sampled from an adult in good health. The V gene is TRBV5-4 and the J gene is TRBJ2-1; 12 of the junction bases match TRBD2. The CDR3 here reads CASSDGLAGGRNEQFF. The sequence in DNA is TGTGCCAGCAGCGACGGTCTAGCGGGGGGGCGTAATGAGCAGTTCTTC.